Sequencing of this TCR beta chain was carried out in a study of CD8+CD57+ T cells in acquired aplastic anemia. This clonotype showed up many times. Its antigen is unidentified. Patients sequenced had flow cytometry evidence of CD8+CD57+ cell expansion. Sampling of blood occurred while the patients had still received no therapy. The CDR3 totals 15 residues. Trimming removed 1 base at V and 6 bases at J, with 15 bases between. Study conclusions and caveats: Overlap between patients and controls comprised just under 30 CD8+ CDR3 sequences.

Genomic DNA was employed as the template in profiling TCR beta VDJ and CDR3. Via MiXCR, TCRdb re-called the reads, giving one row per CDR3 protein. The repertoire holds hundreds of thousands of distinct CDR3 sequences, with about half as singletons. The material sequenced was sorted CD4+, CD8+, or CD8+CD57+ T cells (not recorded which) from PBMCs. The chain is built from TRBV12-3 or TRBV12-4 and TRBJ1-1, with D maybe TRBD1 (5 bases). The clonotype originates from a human donor with aplastic anemia. The CDR3 nucleotides are TGTGCCAGCAGTTTAGATGCGGGGGGAGTGGCTGAAGCTTTCTTT. It is translated as CASSLDAGGVAEAFF.